What follows describes a single T cell receptor (beta chain). The sample originates from a study of blood T cells in healthy people across ages. It was with a sample-barcoded 5' primer and a J-beta primer mix that a second PCR of roughly 7 to 12 cycles was run. TCRdb reprocessed the 5' RACE reads via MiXCR and lists one record per CDR3 protein. The sample contains around 800,000 distinct CDR3 sequences, about 46% of which appear only once. The TCR sequence derives from a man at least 80 years old in good health. The sample was blood.

For the CDR3, the DNA is TGCAGCGTTGAAGATGCAGGCGAGCAGTACTTC. Its protein product is CSVEDAGEQYF. This chain links TRBV29-1 with TRBJ2-7, with D hard to call. CDR1 is SQVTM and CDR2 is ANQGSEA in the germline V gene. V was clipped by 0 bases and J by 6 bases, with 6 bases between them. This CDR3 has 11 amino acids.